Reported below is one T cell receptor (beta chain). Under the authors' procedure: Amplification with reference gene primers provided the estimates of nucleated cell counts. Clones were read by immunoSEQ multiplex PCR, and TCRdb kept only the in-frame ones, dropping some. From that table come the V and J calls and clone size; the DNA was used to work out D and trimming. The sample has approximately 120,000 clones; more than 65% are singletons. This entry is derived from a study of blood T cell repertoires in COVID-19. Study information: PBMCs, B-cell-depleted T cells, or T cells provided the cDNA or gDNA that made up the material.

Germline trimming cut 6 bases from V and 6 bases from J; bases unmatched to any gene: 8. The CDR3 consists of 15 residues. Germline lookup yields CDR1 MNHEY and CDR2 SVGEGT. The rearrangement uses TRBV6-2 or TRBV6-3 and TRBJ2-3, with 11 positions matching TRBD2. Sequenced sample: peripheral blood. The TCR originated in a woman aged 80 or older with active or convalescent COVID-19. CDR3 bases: TGTGCCAGCAGCTTACTAGCGGGAGACGTGGATACGCAGTATTTT. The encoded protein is CASSLLAGDVDTQYF.